This paragraph reports one TCR beta chain. The antigen is undetermined. The PCR made use of 60 Vbeta and 13 Jbeta primers. Clones were sequenced by immunoSEQ multiplex PCR, and TCRdb holds only the in-frame ones, with some missing. The table shows roughly 150,000 clones, with roughly 79% occurring only once. The data belong to a study of cytomegalovirus exposure and HLA in healthy donors. Overall study results and limits: In a later analysis, specific HLA alleles were associated with 15,000 or so TCR beta sequences at a 0.05 false discovery rate. Donor immune exposure was known only as CMV serostatus. In a later analysis, V- and J-gene trimming of beta chains associated with a DCLRE1C missense variant, replicated independently.

CDR3 length: 13 residues. The germline V gene has CDR1 MNHGY and CDR2 SVAAGI. Trimming shortened V by 7 bases and J by 5 bases, and 12 bases separated the two germline ends. Source material: PBMCs. The V call is TRBV6-9, the J call TRBJ1-5; no definite D call. This receptor was identified in a man aged 35 to 55 in good health and CMV-seronegative. The CDR3 DNA reads as TGTGCCAGCAAACGGACGGACTATCAGCCCCAGCATTTT. This encodes CASKRTDYQPQHF.